These 8 T cell receptor beta chains were all obtained from the same sample, sequenced in a study of blood T cell repertoires in COVID-19. The data were produced by immunoSEQ multiplex PCR, yet TCRdb's version contains in-frame clones alone and is incomplete. The sample shows 150,000 to 200,000 clones, approximately 89% of them seen only once. Sequenced input: PBMCs or T cells enriched from blood (not recorded which). The receptors come from a middle-aged woman with acute COVID-19.

This chain connects TRBV6-5 to TRBJ1-1; D is uncertain. The CDR3 length is 14 residues. The V and J ends lost 5 bases and 4 bases respectively, with 14 bases between them. Germline assignment: CDR1 MNHEY and CDR2 SVGAGI. For the CDR3, the DNA is TGTGCCAGCAGTCAGGACGGGAGTAGCACTGAAGCTTTCTTT. Protein: CASSQDGSSTEAFF.

V and J are TRBV2 and TRBJ2-3, with TRBD1 matching over 8 bases. The CDR3 totals 15 residues. Germline V gene sequence: CDR1 SNHLY, CDR2 FYNNEI. J gave up 0 bases and V 5 bases, and 4 bases lay outside the gene matches. The CDR3: CASSRTGTSTDTQYF. The CDR3 nucleotides are TGTGCCAGCAGTCGGACAGGGACTAGCACAGATACGCAGTATTTT.

This chain connects TRBV28 to TRBJ1-5; no reliable D call. Trimming pared 7 bases from V and 2 bases from J, leaving 6 bases between. The length of the CDR3 is 12 residues. CDR1 is MDHEN, CDR2 SYDVKM, per germline. CDR3 residues: CASKRGNQPQHF. The CDR3 region has the DNA TGTGCCAGCAAGAGGGGCAATCAGCCCCAGCATTTT. Full variable domain (rest looked up from reference TRBV28 and TRBJ1-5): DVKVTQSSRYLVKRTGEKVFLECVQDMDHENMFWYRQDPGLGLRLIYFSYDVKMKEKGDIPEGYSVSREKKERFSLILESASTNQTSMYLCASKRGNQPQHFGDGTRLSIL.

This clone was observed once. The genes are TRBV5-4 and TRBJ2-1, with 8 bases fitting TRBD2. The CDR3 runs 15 residues. The germline gives CDR1 SGHNT, CDR2 YYREEE (reference sequence). V dropped 2 bases and J dropped 8; count of bases not matched to a gene: 9. The CDR3 sequence is CASSFPGTRGDEQFF. CDR3 DNA: TGTGCCAGCAGCTTTCCCGGGACTAGGGGGGATGAGCAGTTCTTC.

J is TRBJ2-5 and V is TRBV18, with 9 bases fitting TRBD1. The CDR3 covers 13 residues. V lost 9 bases to trimming and J lost 3 bases; unmatched junction nucleotides: 5. Germline values: CDR1 KGHSH, CDR2 LQKENI. CDR3 bases: TGTGCCAGTTCGGGACAGGGCAAAGAGACCCAGTACTTC. Protein: CASSGQGKETQYF.

The rearrangement uses TRBV30 and TRBJ1-3; D is possibly TRBD1 (5 bases). Deletions cut 5 bases from V and 2 bases from J, with 10 bases between. The CDR3 contains 13 residues. Germline values: CDR1 GTSNPN, CDR2 SVGIG (reference sequence). The CDR3 sequence is CAWYTGAGNTIYF. The CDR3 coding sequence is TGTGCCTGGTACACAGGAGCTGGAAACACCATATATTTT.

The chain couples TRBV2 to TRBJ2-2, with 8 bases identical to TRBD2. From germline, CDR1 is SNHLY and CDR2 FYNNEI. The CDR3 extends over 14 amino acids. After removal of 10 bases from V and 5 bases from J, the junction contained 9 bases not matched to a gene. The CDR3 DNA reads as TGTGCCACCAAGCGGGGGAGGGGGACCGGGGAGCTGTTTTTT. Amino acid sequence: CATKRGRGTGELFF.

This rearrangement joins TRBV7-2 to TRBJ2-3, with D tentatively TRBD1 (5 bases). V was trimmed by 0 bases and J by 4 bases, leaving 8 bases between them. Germline CDR1 is SGHTA and CDR2 is FQGNSA. The CDR3 is made up of 14 amino acids. The CDR3 DNA reads as TGTGCCAGCAGCTTAGCCCAGGGCGCAGATACGCAGTATTTT. It yields the protein CASSLAQGADTQYF.